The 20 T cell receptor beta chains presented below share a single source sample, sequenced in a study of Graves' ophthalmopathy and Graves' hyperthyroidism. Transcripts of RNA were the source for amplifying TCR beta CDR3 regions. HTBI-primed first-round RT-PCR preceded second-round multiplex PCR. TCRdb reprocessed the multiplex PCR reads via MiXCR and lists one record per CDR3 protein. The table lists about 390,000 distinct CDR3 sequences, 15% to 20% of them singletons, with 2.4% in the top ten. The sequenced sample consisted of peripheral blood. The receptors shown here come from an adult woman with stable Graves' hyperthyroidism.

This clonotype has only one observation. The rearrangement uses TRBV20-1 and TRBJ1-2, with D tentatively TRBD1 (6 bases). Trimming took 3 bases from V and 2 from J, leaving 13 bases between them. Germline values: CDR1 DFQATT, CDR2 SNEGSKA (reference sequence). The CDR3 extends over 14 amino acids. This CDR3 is CSASRDTLNYGYTF. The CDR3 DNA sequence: TGCAGTGCTAGTAGGGACACGTTGAACTATGGCTACACCTTC.

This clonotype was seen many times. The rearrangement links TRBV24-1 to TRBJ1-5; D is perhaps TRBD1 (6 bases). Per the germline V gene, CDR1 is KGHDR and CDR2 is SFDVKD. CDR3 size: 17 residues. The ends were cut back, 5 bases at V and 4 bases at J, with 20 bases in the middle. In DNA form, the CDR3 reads TGTGCCACCAGTGCTTTAAATCTTCTTAGGGGGAATCAGCCCCAGCATTTT. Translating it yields CATSALNLLRGNQPQHF.

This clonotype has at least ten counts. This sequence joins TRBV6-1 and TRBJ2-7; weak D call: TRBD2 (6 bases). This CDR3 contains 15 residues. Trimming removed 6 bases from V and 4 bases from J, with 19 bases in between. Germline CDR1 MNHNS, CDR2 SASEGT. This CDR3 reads CASSLLGEVSYEQYF. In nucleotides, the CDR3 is TGTGCCAGCAGCCTTTTAGGGGAGGTTTCGTACGAGCAGTACTTC.

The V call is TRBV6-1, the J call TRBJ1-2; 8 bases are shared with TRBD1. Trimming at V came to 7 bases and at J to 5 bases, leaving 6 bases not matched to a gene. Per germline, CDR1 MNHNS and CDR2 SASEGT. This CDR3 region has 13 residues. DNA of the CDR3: TGTGCCAGCAACCGGGACAGGACGTATGGCTACACCTTC. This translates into CASNRDRTYGYTF.

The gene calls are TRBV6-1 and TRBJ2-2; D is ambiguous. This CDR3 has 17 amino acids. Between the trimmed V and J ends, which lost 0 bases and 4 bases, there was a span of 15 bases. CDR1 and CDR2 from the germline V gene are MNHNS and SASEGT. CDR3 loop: CASSEAMSVAPTGELFF. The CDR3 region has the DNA TGTGCCAGCAGTGAAGCGATGAGTGTAGCCCCCACCGGGGAGCTGTTTTTT.

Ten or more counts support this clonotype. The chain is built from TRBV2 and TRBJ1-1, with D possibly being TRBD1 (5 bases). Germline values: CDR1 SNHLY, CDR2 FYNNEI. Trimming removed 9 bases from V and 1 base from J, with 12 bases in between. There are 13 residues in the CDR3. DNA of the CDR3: TGTGCCAGGATAATCCAGGGGAACACTGAAGCTTTCTTT. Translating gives CARIIQGNTEAFF.

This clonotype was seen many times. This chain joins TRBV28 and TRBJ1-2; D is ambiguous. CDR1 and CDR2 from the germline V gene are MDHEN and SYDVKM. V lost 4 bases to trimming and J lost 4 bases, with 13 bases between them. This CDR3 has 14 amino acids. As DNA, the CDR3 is TGTGCCAGCAGTTCCCAGGCCCAGCGCTATGGCTACACCTTC. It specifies CASSSQAQRYGYTF.

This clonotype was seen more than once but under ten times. Here the CDR3 reads CASSYGARTEAFF. The CDR3, as DNA: TGTGCCAGCAGTTACGGCGCGAGGACTGAAGCTTTCTTT. V usage is TRBV6-2 or TRBV6-3 and J usage is TRBJ1-1; D remains unclear. The CDR3 has 13 amino acids. Germline-derived CDR1 and CDR2 are MNHEY and SVGEGT. V lost 2 bases and J lost 5, with 9 bases in between.

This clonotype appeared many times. In DNA form, the CDR3 reads TGTGCCAGCAGGTGGAGTCCGGGACCCATGAACACTGAAGCTTTCTTT. This encodes CASRWSPGPMNTEAFF. V and J are TRBV5-6 and TRBJ1-1; a weak D match, TRBD1 (5 bases). This CDR3 has 16 amino acids. Germline V gives CDR1 SGHDT, CDR2 YYEEEE. Trimming left V 5 bases short and J 0 bases short, with 17 bases between.

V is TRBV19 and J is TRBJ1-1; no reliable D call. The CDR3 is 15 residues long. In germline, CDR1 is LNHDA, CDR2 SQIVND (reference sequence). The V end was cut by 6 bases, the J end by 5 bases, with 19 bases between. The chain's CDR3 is CASRVQRRSGTEAFF. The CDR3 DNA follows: TGTGCCAGTAGGGTACAACGGCGGTCGGGGACTGAAGCTTTCTTT.

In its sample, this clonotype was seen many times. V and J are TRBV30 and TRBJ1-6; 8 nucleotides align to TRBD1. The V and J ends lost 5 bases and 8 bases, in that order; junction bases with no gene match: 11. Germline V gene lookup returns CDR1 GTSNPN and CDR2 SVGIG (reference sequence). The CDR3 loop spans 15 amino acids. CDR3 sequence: CAWADFDRGDSPLHF. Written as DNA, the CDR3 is TGTGCCTGGGCGGACTTCGACAGGGGCGATTCACCCCTCCACTTT.

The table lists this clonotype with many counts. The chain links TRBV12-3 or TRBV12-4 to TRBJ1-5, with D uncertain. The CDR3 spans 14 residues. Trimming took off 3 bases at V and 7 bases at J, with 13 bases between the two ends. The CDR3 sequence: CASSFNPQQQPQHF. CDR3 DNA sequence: TGTGCCAGCAGTTTTAACCCCCAACAACAGCCCCAGCATTTT.

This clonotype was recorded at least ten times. CDR3 coding DNA: TGTGCCAGCAGTTTCGGGGTTGGTCATCAGCCCCAGCATTTT. Encoded protein: CASSFGVGHQPQHF. The chain links TRBV12-3 or TRBV12-4 to TRBJ1-5; D gene uncertain. Trimming left V 3 bases short and J 5 bases short, with 11 bases between. The CDR3 has 14 residues.

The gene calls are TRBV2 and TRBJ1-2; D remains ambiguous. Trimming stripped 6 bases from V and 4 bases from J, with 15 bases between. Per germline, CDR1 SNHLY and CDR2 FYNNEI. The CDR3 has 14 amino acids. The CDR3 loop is CASSLGEGPYGYTF. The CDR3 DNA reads TGTGCCAGCAGCCTGGGAGAAGGACCCTATGGCTACACCTTC.

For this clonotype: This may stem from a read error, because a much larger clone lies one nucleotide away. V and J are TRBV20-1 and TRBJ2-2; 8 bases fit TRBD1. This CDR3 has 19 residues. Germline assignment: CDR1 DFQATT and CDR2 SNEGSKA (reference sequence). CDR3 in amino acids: CSSREGHRAGTGNTGELFF. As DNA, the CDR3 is TGCAGTTCTAGAGAGGGACATAGGGCCGGGACAGGGAACACCGGGGAGCTGTTTTTT.

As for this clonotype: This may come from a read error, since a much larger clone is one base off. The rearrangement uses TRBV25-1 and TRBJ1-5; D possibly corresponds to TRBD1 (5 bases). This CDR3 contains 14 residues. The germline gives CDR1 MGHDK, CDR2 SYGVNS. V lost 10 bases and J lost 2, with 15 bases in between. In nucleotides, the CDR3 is TGTGCCACCGGAAAAGACAGCGGCAATCAGCCCCAGCATTTT. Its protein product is CATGKDSGNQPQHF.

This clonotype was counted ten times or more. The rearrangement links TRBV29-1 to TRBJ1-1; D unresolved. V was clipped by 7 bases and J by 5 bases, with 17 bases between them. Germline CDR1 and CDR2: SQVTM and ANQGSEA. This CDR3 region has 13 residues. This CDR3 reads CSAGQYLGTEAFF. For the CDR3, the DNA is TGCAGCGCCGGGCAGTACCTGGGGACTGAAGCTTTCTTT.

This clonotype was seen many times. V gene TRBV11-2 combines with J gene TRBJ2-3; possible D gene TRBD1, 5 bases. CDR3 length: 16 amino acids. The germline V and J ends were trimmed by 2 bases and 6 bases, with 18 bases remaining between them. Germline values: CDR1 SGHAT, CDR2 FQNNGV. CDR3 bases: TGTGCCAGCAGCTTACCTCTCACAGGCTCGAGGGATACGCAGTATTTT. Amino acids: CASSLPLTGSRDTQYF.

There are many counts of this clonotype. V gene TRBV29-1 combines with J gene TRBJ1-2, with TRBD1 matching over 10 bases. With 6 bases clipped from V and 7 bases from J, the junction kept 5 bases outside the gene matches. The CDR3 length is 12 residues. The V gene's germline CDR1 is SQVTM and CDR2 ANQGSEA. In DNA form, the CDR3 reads TGCAGCGTAGGACAGGGGGGAGGTGGCTACACCTTC. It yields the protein CSVGQGGGGYTF.

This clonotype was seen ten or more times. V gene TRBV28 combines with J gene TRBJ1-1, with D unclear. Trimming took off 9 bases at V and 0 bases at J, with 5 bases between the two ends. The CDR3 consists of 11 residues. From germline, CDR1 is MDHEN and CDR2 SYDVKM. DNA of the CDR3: TGTGCCAGTCGGGTGAACACTGAAGCTTTCTTT. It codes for CASRVNTEAFF.